These 25 T cell receptor beta chains share one sample of origin, sequenced in a study of shared clonotypes between healthy human individuals. The assay was immunoSEQ multiplex PCR, and TCRdb's table has in-frame clones only and misses some. The sample contains around 1.1 million clones, about four fifths of which appear only once. Sequencing used memory CD4+ T cells from PBMCs. Subset: CD45RA-negative fraction. The receptors derive from a man aged 18 to 30 in good health. Some clones in this sample may be carry-over from other donors' samples.

The chain recombines TRBV11-2 with TRBJ2-7, with a tentative D call TRBD2 (6 bases). Germline CDR1 is SGHAT and CDR2 is FQNNGV. CDR3 size: 14 residues. V lost 1 base and J 5 bases, leaving 12 bases between the germline ends. Here the CDR3 DNA reads TGTGCCAGCAGCTTAGCGGGAGTGGTCGACGAGCAGTACTTC. Translated, it gives CASSLAGVVDEQYF. Filled out from reference TRBV11-2 and TRBJ2-7, the complete variable domain reads EAGVAQSPRYKIIEKRQSVAFWCNPISGHATLYWYQQILGQGPKLLIQFQNNGVVDDSQLPKDRFSAERLKGVDSTLKIQPAKLEDSAVYLCASSLAGVVDEQYFGPGTRLTVT.

The chain couples TRBV18 to TRBJ2-7, with 8 nucleotides matching TRBD2. Germline lookup yields CDR1 KGHSH and CDR2 LQKENI. The trim removed 5 bases at V and 7 bases at J, leaving 10 bases unmatched. The CDR3 spans 14 residues. The CDR3 sequence is CASSSGTSSREQYF. The CDR3 region has the DNA TGTGCCAGCTCATCAGGGACTAGTAGTCGGGAGCAGTACTTC. Supplemented by reference TRBV18 and TRBJ2-7, the full variable domain reads NAGVMQNPRHLVRRRGQEARLRCSPMKGHSHVYWYRQLPEEGLKFMVYLQKENIIDESGMPKERFSAEFPKEGPSILRIQQVVRGDSAAYFCASSSGTSSREQYFGPGTRLTVT.

The table lists this clone with a count of one. CDR3: CASRGWVAGSTGYTF. The CDR3 coding sequence is TGTGCCAGCAGGGGGTGGGTGGCGGGGTCTACCGGCTACACCTTC. The chain carries TRBV6-5 and TRBJ1-2; no reliable D call. Germline V gives CDR1 MNHEY, CDR2 SVGAGI. The CDR3 length is 15 residues. Trimming removed 6 bases at V and 8 bases at J, with 22 bases between.

The rearrangement uses TRBV4-1 and TRBJ2-3; D is unresolved. Germline V lookup: CDR1 MGHRA, CDR2 YSYEKL. CDR3 size: 13 residues. V was pared by 1 base and J by 10 bases, with 12 bases between. CDR3 sequence: CASSQGRGQAQYF. The CDR3 coding sequence is TGCGCCAGCAGCCAAGGGAGAGGCCAGGCGCAGTATTTT.

This clone was counted a few times. In the same sample, other DNA sequences code for this CDR3. The chain couples TRBV5-1 to TRBJ1-5; D gene unclear. This CDR3 spans 14 amino acids. Germline V CDR1 and CDR2: SGHRS, YFSETQ. Trimming removed 1 base from V and 2 bases from J, with 7 bases in between. The CDR3 nucleotides are TGCGCCAGCAGCTTGTCAGGAGGCAATCAGCCCCAGCATTTT. It yields the protein CASSLSGGNQPQHF.

Worth noting for this clone: A junction end diverges from the germline sequence, so it may reflect a read error. This sequence joins TRBV7-9 and TRBJ1-1; D gene unclear. Germline lookup yields CDR1 SEHNR and CDR2 FQNEAQ (reference sequence). The CDR3 length is 17 residues. CDR3 sequence reads: CASNLGWGGRANTEAFF. CDR3 nucleotides: TGTGCCAGCAACTTAGGGTGGGGTGGACGGGCAAACACTGAAGCTTTCTTT.

This clone showed up just a few times. This chain joins TRBV2 and TRBJ1-5, with D possibly being TRBD1 (5 bases). Germline V gene sequence: CDR1 SNHLY, CDR2 FYNNEI. Trimming removed 6 bases from V and 7 bases from J, with 19 bases in between. The length of the CDR3 is 15 residues. The CDR3 DNA reads TGTGCCAGCAGGAGTGCCGGGACGGGAGGGCAGCCCCAGCATTTT. Translation gives CASRSAGTGGQPQHF.

This clone was observed a handful of times. The rearrangement links TRBV5-6 to TRBJ2-1, with D perhaps TRBD1 or TRBD2 (6 bases each). The germline V gene encodes CDR1 SGHDT and CDR2 YYEEEE. There are 14 residues in the CDR3. V was pared by 4 bases and J by 6 bases, with 14 bases between. The CDR3 loop is CASSGRGLPNEQFF. The CDR3, as DNA: TGTGCCAGCAGCGGCCGGGGGCTTCCCAATGAGCAGTTCTTC.

The CDR3 reads CASSLALTSGRSTDTQYF. DNA for the CDR3: TGTGCCAGCAGCTTAGCGCTTACTAGCGGGAGGAGCACAGATACGCAGTATTTT. This chain joins TRBV7-2 and TRBJ2-3; TRBD2 agrees at 12 bases. J was trimmed by 0 bases and V by 0 bases; bases with no gene match: 4. CDR1 SGHTA and CDR2 FQGNSA come from the germline V gene. The CDR3 contains 18 residues.

The rearrangement joins TRBV7-2 to TRBJ2-4; 7 nucleotides line up with TRBD2. Germline V gene data show CDR1 as SGHTA and CDR2 as FQGNSA. This CDR3 has 15 residues. V dropped 0 bases and J dropped 6; count of bases not matched to a gene: 5. The CDR3 spells CASSLARWGGNIQYF. The DNA for the CDR3 is TGTGCCAGCAGCTTAGCCCGTTGGGGGGGAAACATTCAGTACTTC. Looking up the rest from reference TRBV7-2 and TRBJ2-4 gives the full variable domain: GAGVSQSPSNKVTEKGKDVELRCDPISGHTALYWYRQSLGQGLEFLIYFQGNSAPDKSGLPSDRFSAERTGGSVSTLTIQRTQQEDSAVYLCASSLARWGGNIQYFGAGTRLSVL.

The V and J genes are TRBV6-6 and TRBJ2-3; D call uncertain. The CDR3 sequence is 13 residues long. V was clipped by 6 bases and J by 3 bases, with 10 bases between them. The germline CDR1 and CDR2 sequences are MNHNY and SVGAGI (reference sequence). The CDR3 DNA reads TGTGCCAGCAGACAACTTTTGACAGATACGCAGTATTTT. This sequence encodes CASRQLLTDTQYF.

This clone was observed a few times. The identical CDR3 is also encoded by other nucleotide sequences in the sample. This chain joins TRBV5-1 and TRBJ1-3, with D perhaps matching TRBD1 (6 bases). CDR1 is SGHRS, CDR2 YFSETQ, per germline. Trimming left V 4 bases short and J 2 bases short, with 13 bases between. The CDR3 extends over 15 amino acids. The CDR3 DNA is TGCGCCAGCAGCCTTTCTGGGGGGCCTGGAAACACCATATATTTT. It encodes CASSLSGGPGNTIYF.

CDR3 protein: CASSYSRDRGHQPQHF. The CDR3 DNA reads as TGTGCCAGCAGTTACTCCCGGGACAGGGGGCATCAGCCCCAGCATTTT. This chain uses TRBV6-6 with TRBJ1-5, with 12 bases fitting TRBD1. This CDR3 region has 16 residues. In germline, CDR1 is MNHNY, CDR2 SVGAGI (reference sequence). V was pared by 0 bases and J by 5 bases, with 2 bases of the junction left unmatched.

DNA of the CDR3: TGCGCCAGCAGCTTGGGGGCAGGCACTAATGAAAAACTGTTTTTT. Protein: CASSLGAGTNEKLFF. This chain connects TRBV5-1 to TRBJ1-4; D is unresolved. Germline CDR1 SGHRS, CDR2 YFSETQ. Deletions cut 0 bases from V and 2 bases from J, with 8 bases between. The CDR3 extends over 15 amino acids.

On this clone: The same CDR3 is also encoded by other DNA sequences in this sample. The chain couples TRBV5-1 to TRBJ2-2; unclear D gene. Germline CDR1 is SGHRS and CDR2 is YFSETQ. V lost 0 bases, J lost 5 bases, and 8 bases lay in between. The CDR3 is 14 amino acids. CDR3 amino acids: CASSLEGNTGELFF. For the CDR3, the DNA is TGCGCCAGCAGCTTGGAAGGAAATACCGGGGAGCTGTTTTTT.

The rearrangement links TRBV5-4 to TRBJ2-7; 8 positions agree with TRBD2. This CDR3 has 14 residues. The germline gives CDR1 SGHNT, CDR2 YYREEE (reference sequence). V dropped 0 bases and J dropped 2; count of bases not matched to a gene: 1. This CDR3 reads CASSLGGGTYEQYF. Here the CDR3 DNA reads TGTGCCAGCAGCTTGGGCGGGGGGACCTACGAGCAGTACTTC.

V usage is TRBV5-1 and J usage is TRBJ1-1; D unclear. There are 14 residues in the CDR3. Trimming left V 2 bases short and J 3 bases short, with 11 bases between. Germline loops: CDR1 SGHRS, CDR2 YFSETQ. The DNA of the CDR3 is TGCGCCAGCAGCTTCCTGGGGATCGACACTGAAGCTTTCTTT. Encoded protein: CASSFLGIDTEAFF.

This clone was counted only a few times. The chain joins TRBV2 to TRBJ1-5; D is ambiguous. Trimming cost V 0 bases and J 0 bases, with 3 bases left between them. CDR3 length: 14 residues. The germline gives CDR1 SNHLY, CDR2 FYNNEI. CDR3 in amino acids: CASSEAISNQPQHF. In DNA form, the CDR3 reads TGTGCCAGCAGTGAAGCGATTAGCAATCAGCCCCAGCATTTT.

The chain combines TRBV7-2 with TRBJ2-7; possible D gene TRBD1, 6 bases. Germline V gives CDR1 SGHTA, CDR2 FQGNSA. The CDR3 extends over 16 amino acids. V lost 1 base and J 5 bases, leaving 18 bases between the germline ends. For the CDR3, the DNA is TGTGCCAGCAGCTTAGATCTCCTGGGCAGGGGCCACGAGCAGTACTTC. Amino acid sequence: CASSLDLLGRGHEQYF.

This clone was counted a few times. The rearrangement joins TRBV7-8 to TRBJ1-5; D perhaps matches TRBD1 (5 bases). CDR3 length: 13 residues. Deletions cut 1 base from V and 9 bases from J, with 10 bases between. Germline V CDR1 and CDR2: SGHVS, FQNEAQ. CDR3 in amino acids: CASSLGREGPQHF. In DNA, the CDR3 is TGTGCCAGCAGCTTAGGCAGGGAGGGGCCCCAGCATTTT.

This clone has only a few counts. V and J are TRBV7-9 and TRBJ2-7; 9 nucleotides agree with TRBD1. J was trimmed by 6 bases and V by 3 bases; bases with no gene match: 6. The CDR3 consists of 14 residues. Germline V lookup: CDR1 SEHNR, CDR2 FQNEAQ (reference sequence). DNA of the CDR3: TGTGCCAGCAGCTTCAGGGACAGGGCTTCCGAGCAGTACTTC. This translates into CASSFRDRASEQYF.

This clone has only one observation. This chain joins TRBV9 and TRBJ2-1, with D possibly matching TRBD2 (6 bases). The CDR3 is 14 residues long. V dropped 4 bases and J dropped 9 bases, with 17 bases sitting between them. Germline CDR1 is SGDLS and CDR2 is YYNGEE. CDR3: CASSPLTSTGEQFF. The CDR3 DNA reads as TGTGCCAGCAGCCCCCTGACTAGTACCGGTGAGCAGTTCTTC.

The V and J genes are TRBV7-9 and TRBJ1-2; D is unclear. The CDR3 consists of 15 residues. The germline V and J ends were trimmed by 5 bases and 5 bases, with 18 bases remaining between them. Germline loops: CDR1 SEHNR, CDR2 FQNEAQ (reference sequence). The CDR3: CASSPLRGAGYGYTF. As DNA, the CDR3 is TGTGCCAGCAGCCCACTTCGAGGAGCGGGGTATGGCTACACCTTC.

Turning to this clone: This may stem from a read error, because a much larger clone lies one nucleotide away. The same CDR3 also results from other DNA sequences found in this sample. This chain's CDR3 is CASSLQGYEQYF. The DNA for the CDR3 is TGTGCCAGCAGCTTACAGGGCTACGAGCAGTACTTC. V and J are TRBV7-2 and TRBJ2-7, with D possibly TRBD1 on 5 matching bases. The CDR3 contains 12 residues. V lost 2 bases to trimming and J lost 3 bases, with 5 bases between them. The germline V gene has CDR1 SGHTA and CDR2 FQGNSA.

The sample holds many counts of this clone. The V and J genes are TRBV6-6 and TRBJ2-1; D is undetermined. Germline V gene sequence: CDR1 MNHNY, CDR2 SVGAGI (reference sequence). The V end was cut by 5 bases, the J end by 7 bases, with 15 bases between. The CDR3 loop spans 14 amino acids. DNA of the CDR3: TGTGCCAGCAGTCCCAACCGGGCATTAAATGAGCAGTTCTTC. It yields the protein CASSPNRALNEQFF.